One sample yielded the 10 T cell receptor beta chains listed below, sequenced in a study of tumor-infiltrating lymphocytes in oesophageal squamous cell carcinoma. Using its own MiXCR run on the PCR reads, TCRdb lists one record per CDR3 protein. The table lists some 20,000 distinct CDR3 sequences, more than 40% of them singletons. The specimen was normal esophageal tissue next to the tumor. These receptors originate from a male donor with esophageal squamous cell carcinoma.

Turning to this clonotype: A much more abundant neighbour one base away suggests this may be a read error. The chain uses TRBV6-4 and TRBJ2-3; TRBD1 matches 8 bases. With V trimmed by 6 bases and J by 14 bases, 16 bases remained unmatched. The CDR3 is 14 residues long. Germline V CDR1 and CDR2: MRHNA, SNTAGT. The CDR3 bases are TGTGCCAGCAGGAGGGACAGGTACACCGGGGAGCTGTATTTT. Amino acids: CASRRDRYTGELYF.

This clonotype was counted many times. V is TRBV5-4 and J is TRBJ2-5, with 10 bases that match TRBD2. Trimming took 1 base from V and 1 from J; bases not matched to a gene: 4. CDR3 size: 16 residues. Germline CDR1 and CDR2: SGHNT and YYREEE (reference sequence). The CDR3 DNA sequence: TGTGCCAGCAGCTTGACCGGGACTAGCGTCCAAGAGACCCAGTACTTC. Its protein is CASSLTGTSVQETQYF.

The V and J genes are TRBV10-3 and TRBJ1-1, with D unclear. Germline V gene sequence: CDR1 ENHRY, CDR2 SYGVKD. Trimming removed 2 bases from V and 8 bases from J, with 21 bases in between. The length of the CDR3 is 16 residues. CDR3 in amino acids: CAISEVIRAVPTEAFF. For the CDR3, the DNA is TGTGCCATCAGTGAGGTTATAAGGGCCGTCCCCACCGAAGCTTTCTTT.

The CDR3 loop is CASSLERGEGPGYTF. The CDR3 nucleotides are TGTGCCAGCAGTTTAGAGCGGGGAGAAGGCCCTGGCTACACCTTC. This chain uses TRBV12-3 or TRBV12-4 with TRBJ1-2; no clear D gene. V lost 1 base to trimming and J lost 7 bases, with 16 bases between them. The CDR3 spans 15 residues.

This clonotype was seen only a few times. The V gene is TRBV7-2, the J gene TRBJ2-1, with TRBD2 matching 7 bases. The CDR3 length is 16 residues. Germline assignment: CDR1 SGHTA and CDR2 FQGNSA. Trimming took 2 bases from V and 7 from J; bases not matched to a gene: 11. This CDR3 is CASSLPRVVGGNEQFF. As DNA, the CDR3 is TGTGCCAGCAGCTTACCGCGAGTGGTGGGGGGGAATGAGCAGTTCTTC. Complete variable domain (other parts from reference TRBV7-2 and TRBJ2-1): GAGVSQSPSNKVTEKGKDVELRCDPISGHTALYWYRQSLGQGLEFLIYFQGNSAPDKSGLPSDRFSAERTGGSVSTLTIQRTQQEDSAVYLCASSLPRVVGGNEQFFGPGTRLTVL.

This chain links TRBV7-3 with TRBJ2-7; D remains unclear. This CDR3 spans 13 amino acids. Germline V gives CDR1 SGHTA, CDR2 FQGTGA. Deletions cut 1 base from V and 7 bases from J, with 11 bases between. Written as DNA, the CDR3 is TGTGCCAGCAGCTTAAATTATGGGAATGAGCAGTACTTC. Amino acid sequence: CASSLNYGNEQYF.

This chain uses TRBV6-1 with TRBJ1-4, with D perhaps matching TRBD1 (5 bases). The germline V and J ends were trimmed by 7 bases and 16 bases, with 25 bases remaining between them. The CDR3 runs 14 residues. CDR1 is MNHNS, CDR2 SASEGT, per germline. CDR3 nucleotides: TGTGCCAGCACCCGGGGCGGGAGCACAGATACGCAGTTTTTT. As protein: CASTRGGSTDTQFF.

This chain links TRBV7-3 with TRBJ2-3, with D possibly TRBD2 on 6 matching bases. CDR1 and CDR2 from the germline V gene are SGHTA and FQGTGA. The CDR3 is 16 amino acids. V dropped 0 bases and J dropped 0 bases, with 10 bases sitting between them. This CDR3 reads CASSLTSGTSTDTQYF. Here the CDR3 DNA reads TGTGCCAGCAGCTTAACTAGCGGAACTAGCACAGATACGCAGTATTTT.

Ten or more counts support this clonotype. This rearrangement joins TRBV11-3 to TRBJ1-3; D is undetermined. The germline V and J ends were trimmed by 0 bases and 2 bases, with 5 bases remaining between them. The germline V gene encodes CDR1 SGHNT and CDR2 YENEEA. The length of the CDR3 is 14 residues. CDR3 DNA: TGTGCCAGCAGCTTAGATTTCGCTGGAAACACCATATATTTT. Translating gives CASSLDFAGNTIYF.

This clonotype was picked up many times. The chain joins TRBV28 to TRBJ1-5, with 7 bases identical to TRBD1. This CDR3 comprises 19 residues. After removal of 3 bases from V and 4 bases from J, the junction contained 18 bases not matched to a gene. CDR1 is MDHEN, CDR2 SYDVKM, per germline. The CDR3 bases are TGTGCCAGCAGTTTTTCTGGCAGGGGGAAAAGTGTGAAGAATCAGCCCCAGCATTTT. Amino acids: CASSFSGRGKSVKNQPQHF.